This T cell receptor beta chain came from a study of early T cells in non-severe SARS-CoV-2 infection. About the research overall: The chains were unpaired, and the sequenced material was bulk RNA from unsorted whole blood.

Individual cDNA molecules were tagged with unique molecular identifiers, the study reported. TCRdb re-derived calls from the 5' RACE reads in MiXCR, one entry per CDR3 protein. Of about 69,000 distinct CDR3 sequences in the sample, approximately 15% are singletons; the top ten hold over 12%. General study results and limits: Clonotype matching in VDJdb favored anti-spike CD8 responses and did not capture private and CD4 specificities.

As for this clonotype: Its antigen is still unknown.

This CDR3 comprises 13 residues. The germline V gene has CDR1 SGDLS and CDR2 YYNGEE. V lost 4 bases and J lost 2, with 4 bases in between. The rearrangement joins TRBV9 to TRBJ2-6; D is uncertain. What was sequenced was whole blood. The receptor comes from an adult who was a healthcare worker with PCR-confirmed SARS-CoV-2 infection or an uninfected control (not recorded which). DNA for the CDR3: TGTGCCAGCAGCTACCCTGGGGCCAACGTCCTGACTTTC. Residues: CASSYPGANVLTF.